These 32 T cell receptor beta chains were all obtained from the same sample, sequenced in a study of blood T cells in healthy people across ages. Primed by a sample-barcoded 5' primer and a J-beta primer mix, a second PCR proceeded for roughly 7 to 12 cycles. Each CDR3 protein gets one entry after TCRdb re-called the 5' RACE reads with MiXCR. The sample lists approximately 580,000 distinct CDR3 sequences, 24% occurring once. The same data also went into a second study, on T cells of mothers and their children.

The sample was blood. The receptors originated from a boy between 10 and 17 years old in good health.

This clonotype turned up a few times. This chain joins TRBV24-1 and TRBJ2-2, with D maybe TRBD2 (7 bases). Germline V gene lookup returns CDR1 KGHDR and CDR2 SFDVKD. This CDR3 contains 16 residues. Trimming cost V 3 bases and J 2 bases, with 12 bases left between them. The CDR3 reads CATSDPGGPNTGELFF. Written as DNA, the CDR3 is TGTGCCACCAGTGATCCCGGGGGGCCAAACACCGGGGAGCTGTTTTTT.

The sample holds a few counts of this clonotype. V usage is TRBV6-1 and J usage is TRBJ2-7; D tentatively fits TRBD1 or TRBD2 (6 bases each). V was pared by 4 bases and J by 1 base, with 14 bases between. The CDR3 is 15 residues long. Looked up from germline, CDR1 is MNHNS and CDR2 is SASEGT. Here the CDR3 DNA reads TGTGCCAGCAGTGTGTACGGGGGCCCGTCCTACGAGCAGTACTTC. Translated: CASSVYGGPSYEQYF.

This clonotype appeared a few times. The V gene is TRBV4-2, the J gene TRBJ2-1; TRBD1 agrees at 8 bases. The CDR3 runs 15 residues. Germline lookup yields CDR1 LGHNA and CDR2 YNFKEQ. The trim removed 6 bases at V and 3 bases at J, leaving 7 bases unmatched. The CDR3 nucleotides read TGTGCCAGCAGTAGAGGACAGGGCGGCTACAATGAGCAGTTCTTC. Encoded protein: CASSRGQGGYNEQFF.

This clonotype was picked up a small number of times. The CDR3 DNA sequence: TGTGCCAGCAGCTTAAACCCGGGACACCGACTATCGCCCCTCCACTTT. Translated, it gives CASSLNPGHRLSPLHF. V and J are TRBV7-2 and TRBJ1-6; D perhaps matches TRBD1 (6 bases). The germline V gene has CDR1 SGHTA and CDR2 FQGNSA. The CDR3 extends over 16 amino acids. Between the trimmed V and J ends, which lost 2 bases and 13 bases, there was a span of 21 bases. Variable domain in full (rest from reference TRBV7-2 and TRBJ1-6): GAGVSQSPSNKVTEKGKDVELRCDPISGHTALYWYRQSLGQGLEFLIYFQGNSAPDKSGLPSDRFSAERTGGSVSTLTIQRTQQEDSAVYLCASSLNPGHRLSPLHFGNGTRLTVT.

The rearrangement links TRBV20-1 to TRBJ1-2; D remains ambiguous. V dropped 6 bases and J dropped 4 bases, with 12 bases sitting between them. Germline CDR1 reads DFQATT; CDR2 reads SNEGSKA (reference sequence). The CDR3 is 12 residues long. CDR3 amino acids: CSAKARSYGYTF. The DNA of the CDR3 is TGCAGTGCAAAAGCGCGCAGCTATGGCTACACCTTC.

The rearrangement uses TRBV19 and TRBJ2-3; TRBD1 agrees at 7 bases. Germline V CDR1 and CDR2: LNHDA, SQIVND (reference sequence). There are 14 residues in the CDR3. V was clipped by 7 bases and J by 2 bases; unmatched bases: 6. The chain's CDR3 is CASTPGQITDTQYF. CDR3 coding DNA: TGTGCCAGTACCCCGGGACAGATCACAGATACGCAGTATTTT.

This clonotype came up a few times. The chain uses TRBV7-3 and TRBJ2-4; TRBD1 matches at 8 bases. This CDR3 is 16 amino acids long. Germline trimming cut 2 bases from V and 5 bases from J; bases unmatched to any gene: 8. In germline, CDR1 is SGHTA, CDR2 FQGTGA. The CDR3 loop is CASSLAPGTGENIQYF. For the CDR3, the DNA is TGTGCCAGCAGCTTAGCCCCGGGGACAGGAGAAAACATTCAGTACTTC.

This clonotype was observed a few times. The chain has TRBV7-6 and TRBJ2-1; TRBD2 matches 9 bases. The V gene end was trimmed by 5 bases and the J gene end by 5 bases; junction bases not matched to a gene: 10. There are 16 residues in the CDR3. Germline V gene data show CDR1 as SGHVS and CDR2 as FNYEAQ. CDR3: CASSRGLAGVNNEQFF. The CDR3 DNA sequence: TGTGCCAGCAGCCGGGGGTTAGCGGGAGTGAACAATGAGCAGTTCTTC.

This clonotype was recorded a few times. Written as DNA, the CDR3 is TGTGCCAGCAGTGAAAGACTAGCGGGGGCCCGCCGAAGCACAGATACGCAGTATTTT. Translating it yields CASSERLAGARRSTDTQYF. This chain links TRBV2 with TRBJ2-3, with 12 bases fitting TRBD2. CDR3 length: 19 residues. The germline gives CDR1 SNHLY, CDR2 FYNNEI. The V and J ends lost 2 bases and 0 bases, in that order; junction bases with no gene match: 9.

This clonotype was counted between two and nine times. The V and J genes are TRBV7-9 and TRBJ2-7; TRBD1 matches 9 bases. Germline trimming cut 5 bases from V and 6 bases from J; bases unmatched to any gene: 11. The CDR3 is 15 residues long. Looked up from germline, CDR1 is SEHNR and CDR2 is FQNEAQ (reference sequence). The CDR3 loop is CASSATGGEFTEQYF. The CDR3 DNA is TGTGCCAGCAGCGCGACAGGGGGAGAATTCACCGAGCAGTACTTC.

This clonotype showed up many times. The chain carries TRBV12-3 or TRBV12-4 and TRBJ1-6; 7 bases are a match to TRBD1. The CDR3 runs to 13 residues. Germline trimming cut 5 bases from V and 13 bases from J; bases unmatched to any gene: 8. The CDR3 sequence is CASSLDRATPLHF. CDR3 nucleotide sequence: TGTGCCAGCAGTCTCGACAGGGCGACCCCCCTCCACTTT.

The chain carries TRBV20-1 and TRBJ2-7; D unresolved. V lost 6 bases, J lost 2 bases, and 11 bases lay in between. This CDR3 region has 12 residues. In germline, CDR1 is DFQATT, CDR2 SNEGSKA (reference sequence). CDR3 coding DNA: TGCAGTGCCAAGGTTAACACCTACGAGCAGTACTTC. It encodes CSAKVNTYEQYF.

The chain links TRBV12-3 or TRBV12-4 to TRBJ1-5; TRBD1 is a possible D gene (6 bases). Trimming stripped 4 bases from V and 1 base from J, with 17 bases between. This CDR3 is built from 17 residues. The CDR3 region is CASSSHRTDKSNQPQHF. The CDR3 DNA reads as TGTGCCAGCAGTTCCCACCGGACAGACAAGAGCAATCAGCCCCAGCATTTT.

This clonotype was seen only a few times. This chain connects TRBV10-3 to TRBJ1-1; D is perhaps TRBD1 (6 bases). The germline V gene encodes CDR1 ENHRY and CDR2 SYGVKD. The CDR3 loop spans 15 amino acids. The ends were cut back, 0 bases at V and 2 bases at J, with 10 bases in the middle. The CDR3 sequence is CAISESGRGNTEAFF. In DNA, the CDR3 is TGTGCCATCAGTGAGTCGGGCAGGGGAAACACTGAAGCTTTCTTT.

This clonotype was observed a few times. The V gene is TRBV7-9, the J gene TRBJ1-1; D remains ambiguous. Germline CDR1 SEHNR, CDR2 FQNEAQ (reference sequence). The CDR3 runs 14 residues. V lost 8 bases and J lost 1, with 14 bases in between. The CDR3 DNA is TGTGCCAGCGGCTACCGGGCTCAGAACACTGAAGCTTTCTTT. Protein: CASGYRAQNTEAFF.

This clonotype has just a few counts. The rearrangement joins TRBV20-1 to TRBJ2-4; D is perhaps TRBD2 (6 bases). V gave up 0 bases and J gave up 0 bases, with 9 bases separating them. There are 15 residues in the CDR3. Germline CDR1 is DFQATT and CDR2 is SNEGSKA (reference sequence). The CDR3 nucleotides read TGCAGTGCTAGAGAGGGAGGCCGAGCCAAAAACATTCAGTACTTC. It yields the protein CSAREGGRAKNIQYF.

There are many counts of this clonotype. The rearrangement links TRBV28 to TRBJ1-3, with D possibly TRBD1 on 6 matching bases. CDR3 length: 13 amino acids. Germline CDR1 and CDR2: MDHEN and SYDVKM. Trimming removed 2 bases from V and 10 bases from J, with 12 bases in between. CDR3 in amino acids: CASSLQGPGTIYF. The CDR3 nucleotides are TGTGCCAGCAGTTTACAGGGGCCAGGGACCATATATTTT.

The rearrangement joins TRBV12-3 or TRBV12-4 to TRBJ2-7; perhaps TRBD2 as D (5 bases). The V end was cut by 6 bases, the J end by 1 base, with 16 bases between. CDR3 size: 15 residues. The CDR3 sequence: CASSSLRAESYEQYF. DNA for the CDR3: TGTGCCAGCAGCAGTTTGAGGGCAGAATCCTACGAGCAGTACTTC.

In this sample, this clonotype turned up a few times. The V call is TRBV12-3 or TRBV12-4, the J call TRBJ2-1; TRBD2 matches 8 bases. Germline trimming cut 5 bases from V and 8 bases from J; bases unmatched to any gene: 5. This CDR3 region has 13 residues. The CDR3: CASSAGGADEQFF. In nucleotides, the CDR3 is TGTGCCAGCAGTGCCGGGGGGGCGGATGAGCAGTTCTTC.

This rearrangement joins TRBV29-1 to TRBJ2-5; 11 bases agree with TRBD2. Germline CDR1 is SQVTM and CDR2 is ANQGSEA. The CDR3 totals 15 residues. J lost 0 bases, V lost 6 bases, and 6 bases had no gene match. The CDR3 here is CSVEWGLADQETQYF. DNA of the CDR3: TGCAGCGTCGAGTGGGGACTAGCGGACCAAGAGACCCAGTACTTC.

The genes are TRBV19 and TRBJ2-5, with 10 bases lining up with TRBD1. Near its end, the DNA agrees better with TRBJ2-7, so the J call may be wrong. The CDR3 totals 13 residues. Germline V CDR1 and CDR2: LNHDA, SQIVND (reference sequence). The CDR3 sequence: CATDPGTGAEQYF. CDR3 DNA sequence: TGTGCCACCGATCCCGGGACAGGGGCCGAGCAGTACTTC.

The chain employs TRBV4-3 and TRBJ1-3, with a tentative D call TRBD1 (5 bases). The CDR3 runs to 17 residues. Germline V gene data show CDR1 as LGHNA and CDR2 as YSLEER. Trimming removed 0 bases from V and 0 bases from J, with 12 bases in between. The CDR3 DNA follows: TGCGCCAGCAGCCAAGATTTGGGGGGAAGCTCTGGAAACACCATATATTTT. As protein: CASSQDLGGSSGNTIYF.

The chain joins TRBV6-5 to TRBJ1-3, with D unresolved. V was trimmed by 3 bases and J by 2 bases, leaving 11 bases between them. Germline CDR1 reads MNHEY; CDR2 reads SVGAGI. The CDR3 is 15 residues long. CDR3 bases: TGTGCCAGCAGTTATGGGGTTGCAACTGGAAACACCATATATTTT. Translation gives CASSYGVATGNTIYF.

CDR3 in DNA: TGTGCCACCAGCACCCAATCCGGGGGCTACGAGCAGTACTTC. This gives the protein CATSTQSGGYEQYF. J is TRBJ2-7 and V is TRBV15, with D possibly TRBD2 on 6 matching bases. With 4 bases removed from V and 3 bases from J, the gap between germline ends came to 13 bases. This CDR3 region has 14 residues. In germline, CDR1 is LNHNV, CDR2 YYDKDF (reference sequence). The entire variable domain, with the rest obtained from reference TRBV15 and TRBJ2-7, is as follows: DAMVIQNPRYQVTQFGKPVTLSCSQTLNHNVMYWYQQKSSQAPKLLFHYYDKDFNNEADTPDNFQSRRPNTSFCFLDIRSPGLGDTAMYLCATSTQSGGYEQYFGPGTRLTVT.

The CDR3, as DNA: TGCGCCAGCAGCCCACAACTAGCGGGCTCCTACAATGAGCAGTTCTTC. It is translated as CASSPQLAGSYNEQFF. V usage is TRBV4-1 and J usage is TRBJ2-1, with TRBD2 matching over 9 bases. The CDR3 runs to 16 residues. Per germline, CDR1 MGHRA and CDR2 YSYEKL. Trimming removed 4 bases from V and 0 bases from J; junction bases left unmatched: 4.

A word on this clonotype: A read error may be the cause here, since a much bigger clone is one base away. The chain recombines TRBV28 with TRBJ1-5; the match to TRBD1 covers 7 bases. The CDR3 has 13 residues. Unmatched junction bases numbered 3, after V lost 3 bases and J lost 7 bases. Germline V gene sequence: CDR1 MDHEN, CDR2 SYDVKM. Written as DNA, the CDR3 is TGTGCCAGCAGTTTCGAGGGACAGCAGCCCCAGCATTTT. It is translated as CASSFEGQQPQHF.

This chain uses TRBV24-1 with TRBJ2-1; D possibly corresponds to TRBD1 (5 bases). CDR3 length: 14 residues. Germline CDR1 KGHDR, CDR2 SFDVKD. The V end lost 4 bases, the J end lost 6 bases, and 12 bases lay between the germline ends. CDR3 sequence (DNA): TGTGCCACCAGTGACACTGACAGACCCAATGAGCAGTTCTTC. Its translation: CATSDTDRPNEQFF.

The sample holds a few counts of this clonotype. The chain recombines TRBV27 with TRBJ1-1, with D possibly matching TRBD1 (5 bases). The CDR3 runs to 16 residues. Germline V gene data show CDR1 as MNHEY and CDR2 as SMNVEV (reference sequence). Trimming left V 7 bases short and J 0 bases short, with 18 bases between. The CDR3 DNA follows: TGTGCCAGCAACCCCAGGGCCGGAATTCTGAACACTGAAGCTTTCTTT. It codes for CASNPRAGILNTEAFF.

The chain is built from TRBV7-9 and TRBJ2-4; D is possibly TRBD2 (7 bases). The length of the CDR3 is 17 residues. Trimming cost V 4 bases and J 5 bases, with 21 bases left between them. The germline CDR1 and CDR2 sequences are SEHNR and FQNEAQ (reference sequence). DNA of the CDR3: TGTGCCAGCAGCTCTAGGGGGGCCGGACTAGACGAAAACATTCAGTACTTC. This gives the protein CASSSRGAGLDENIQYF.

This chain joins TRBV7-2 and TRBJ2-7, with 14 bases identical to TRBD2. The CDR3 runs 15 residues. Germline loops: CDR1 SGHTA, CDR2 FQGNSA. The V gene end was trimmed by 6 bases and the J gene end by 3 bases; junction bases not matched to a gene: 4. The CDR3 loop is CASRQGLAGVYEQYF. In nucleotides, the CDR3 is TGTGCCAGCAGGCAGGGACTAGCGGGAGTCTACGAGCAGTACTTC. The whole variable domain, remainder taken from reference TRBV7-2 and TRBJ2-7, is GAGVSQSPSNKVTEKGKDVELRCDPISGHTALYWYRQSLGQGLEFLIYFQGNSAPDKSGLPSDRFSAERTGGSVSTLTIQRTQQEDSAVYLCASRQGLAGVYEQYFGPGTRLTVT.

Here the CDR3 reads CASSPLSGGTNEQFF. CDR3 DNA sequence: TGTGCCAGCAGTCCGTTGTCGGGAGGAACGAATGAGCAGTTCTTC. The chain employs TRBV12-3 or TRBV12-4 and TRBJ2-1, with 7 bases that match TRBD2. The CDR3 length is 15 residues. Trimming removed 5 bases from V and 7 bases from J; junction bases left unmatched: 11.

This clonotype was seen only a few times. The rearrangement links TRBV11-2 to TRBJ2-7, with 8 positions matching TRBD1. Germline-derived CDR1 and CDR2 are SGHAT and FQNNGV. This CDR3 contains 15 residues. After removal of 3 bases from V and 6 bases from J, the junction contained 10 bases not matched to a gene. DNA for the CDR3: TGTGCCAGCAGCTTGGGTGGACAGGGTAGCGGCGAGCAGTACTTC. Translated: CASSLGGQGSGEQYF.